This TCR beta chain appears in the sequencing data of a study of blood T cells in healthy people across ages. Study-wide background: With template switching, about one barcoded beta molecule was captured per two T cells. Overall study results and limits: No one knew whether donors had CMV, which possibly confounded expanded clonotype changes. With naive T cell percentage, TCR beta diversity showed a strong correlation.

The second PCR ran 7 to 11 cycles with a sample-barcoded 5' primer and J-beta primers. Via MiXCR, TCRdb re-called the 5' RACE reads, giving one row per CDR3 protein. The profile shows some 900,000 distinct CDR3 sequences, under 50% of them singletons. Germline values: CDR1 MGHRA, CDR2 YSYEKL. Trimming took off 4 bases at V and 1 base at J, with 10 bases between the two ends. The CDR3 runs to 14 residues. In this sample, this clonotype turned up a few times. Its matching antigen is unknown. This TCR was recovered from a man aged 25 to 40 in good health. The chain recombines TRBV4-1 with TRBJ1-1; no firm D call. Sequencing was carried out using blood. This CDR3 reads CASSPITKNTEAFF. CDR3 DNA: TGCGCCAGCAGCCCTATAACAAAGAACACTGAAGCTTTCTTT.